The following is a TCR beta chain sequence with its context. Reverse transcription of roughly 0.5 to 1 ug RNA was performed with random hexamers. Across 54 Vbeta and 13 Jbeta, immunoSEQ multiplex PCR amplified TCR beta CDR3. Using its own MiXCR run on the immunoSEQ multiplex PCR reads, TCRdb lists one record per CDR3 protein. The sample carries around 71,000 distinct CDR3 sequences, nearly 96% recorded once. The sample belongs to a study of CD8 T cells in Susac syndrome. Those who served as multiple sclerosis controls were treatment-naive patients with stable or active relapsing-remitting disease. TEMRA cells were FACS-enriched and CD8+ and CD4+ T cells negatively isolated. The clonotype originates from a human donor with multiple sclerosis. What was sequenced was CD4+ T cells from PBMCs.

As DNA, the CDR3 is TGTGCCAGCAGTTTAGGGCAGGGGGCCGATTCACCCCTCCACTTT. Translated: CASSLGQGADSPLHF. V usage is TRBV12-3 or TRBV12-4 and J usage is TRBJ1-6; 8 bases match TRBD1. The ends lost 1 base at V and 8 bases at J; junction bases unmatched: 4. The CDR3 extends over 15 amino acids.